What follows are 21 T cell receptor beta chains derived from one specimen sequenced in a study of blood T cells in healthy people across ages. Then a second PCR, running roughly 7 to 11 cycles, was carried out with a sample-barcoded 5' primer and a J-beta primer mix. TCRdb re-derived calls from the 5' RACE reads in MiXCR, one entry per CDR3 protein. The sample consists of 600,000 to 1,000,000 distinct CDR3 sequences, more than 20% of them appearing once. These same data were also listed under a study on T cells of mothers and their children.

Sequencing was carried out using blood. All receptors derive from a boy aged 10-17 years in good health.

This chain connects TRBV29-1 to TRBJ2-1, with 10 nucleotides matching TRBD2. This CDR3 is 13 amino acids long. The germline V gene encodes CDR1 SQVTM and CDR2 ANQGSEA. Trimming cost V 4 bases and J 12 bases; bases outside gene matches: 9. The CDR3, as DNA: TGCAGCGTTGTTTTGTGGACTAGCGGTTTGCAGTTCTTC. Translation gives CSVVLWTSGLQFF.

This clonotype was picked up a small number of times. This chain links TRBV6-6 with TRBJ2-1; 9 bases are a match to TRBD1. The J call is in doubt because the DNA end fits TRBJ2-7 better. Germline V gene data show CDR1 as MNHNY and CDR2 as SVGAGI (reference sequence). The CDR3 contains 15 residues. The CDR3 protein is CASSMGQGESYEQYF. The CDR3 nucleotides read TGTGCCAGCAGCATGGGACAGGGCGAATCCTACGAGCAGTACTTC.

A note on this clonotype: Sequence at one end of the junction differs from germline and may be a read error. The V call is TRBV7-7, the J call TRBJ1-6; D gene uncertain. The CDR3 length is 14 residues. Germline CDR1 reads SSHAT; CDR2 reads FNYEAQ (reference sequence). CDR3 coding DNA: TGTGCTAGCAGCTTAGCACAGAATAATTCACCCCTCCACTTT. This translates into CASSLAQNNSPLHF.

This clonotype was counted ten times or more. The V and J genes are TRBV5-1 and TRBJ2-5, with TRBD1 identical over 8 bases. Trimming cost V 4 bases and J 1 base; bases outside gene matches: 6. The CDR3 totals 15 residues. Per germline, CDR1 SGHRS and CDR2 YFSETQ. CDR3 region: CASSRGQGSQETQYF. The CDR3, as DNA: TGCGCCAGCAGCAGAGGACAGGGCAGCCAAGAGACCCAGTACTTC.

Turning to this clonotype: At one end the junction does not follow the germline gene, possibly because of a read error. This chain connects TRBV7-2 to TRBJ2-1, with D unclear. The CDR3 length is 12 residues. The V gene's germline CDR1 is SGHTA and CDR2 FQGNSA. The CDR3 coding sequence is TGTGCCAGCAGCTTAAAAGGAAATGAGCAGTCCTTC. It is translated as CASSLKGNEQSF. The full variable domain, rest sourced from reference TRBV7-2 and TRBJ2-1, is GAGVSQSPSNKVTEKGKDVELRCDPISGHTALYWYRQSLGQGLEFLIYFQGNSAPDKSGLPSDRFSAERTGGSVSTLTIQRTQQEDSAVYLCASSLKGNEQSFGPGTRLTVL.

This clonotype was counted only a few times. This chain connects TRBV5-6 to TRBJ2-5; 11 bases fit TRBD1. Germline V gene sequence: CDR1 SGHDT, CDR2 YYEEEE. The J segment lost 5 bases and the V segment lost 4 bases, leaving 10 bases of the junction unmatched. This CDR3 has 16 amino acids. The CDR3: CASSLVGQGDRETQYF. As DNA, the CDR3 is TGTGCCAGCAGCCTGGTGGGACAGGGGGACCGGGAGACCCAGTACTTC.

This chain links TRBV24-1 with TRBJ2-1; 12 positions agree with TRBD2. The CDR3 covers 17 residues. Unmatched junction bases numbered 3, after V lost 2 bases and J lost 2 bases. The V gene's germline CDR1 is KGHDR and CDR2 SFDVKD. This CDR3 reads CATSDSWTSGAYNEQFF. The CDR3 nucleotides read TGTGCCACCAGTGATTCTTGGACTAGCGGGGCCTACAATGAGCAGTTCTTC.

This clonotype was observed a few times. This chain links TRBV4-1 with TRBJ1-2; no clear D gene. Per the germline V gene, CDR1 is MGHRA and CDR2 is YSYEKL. V lost 0 bases to trimming and J lost 3 bases, with 14 bases between them. There are 16 residues in the CDR3. CDR3 sequence (DNA): TGCGCCAGCAGCCAAGATGGTACGGGAGGGCACTATGGCTACACCTTC. Translating gives CASSQDGTGGHYGYTF.

The rearrangement joins TRBV20-1 to TRBJ2-1, with D possibly being TRBD1 (5 bases). Germline CDR1 and CDR2: DFQATT and SNEGSKA (reference sequence). V was cut by 6 bases and J by 0 bases, with 12 bases left in between. CDR3 length equals 14 residues. CDR3 bases: TGCAGTGCCGATATTGACAGCTCCTACAATGAGCAGTTCTTC. This gives the protein CSADIDSSYNEQFF.

J is TRBJ2-5 and V is TRBV7-2; 8 positions agree with TRBD2. CDR3 length equals 11 residues. Germline V lookup: CDR1 SGHTA, CDR2 FQGNSA. J was trimmed by 10 bases and V by 5 bases; bases with no gene match: 3. The CDR3: CASSPGGGQYF. The CDR3 DNA is TGTGCCAGCAGCCCGGGGGGGGGCCAGTACTTC.

V usage is TRBV20-1 and J usage is TRBJ1-2; 7 bases agree with TRBD1. The CDR3 consists of 13 residues. The germline V gene has CDR1 DFQATT and CDR2 SNEGSKA (reference sequence). After removal of 0 bases from V and 6 bases from J, the junction contained 4 bases not matched to a gene. CDR3 loop: CSARETGTNGYTF. The CDR3 nucleotides read TGCAGTGCTAGAGAGACAGGGACTAATGGCTACACCTTC.

The chain links TRBV6-2 or TRBV6-3 to TRBJ2-7, with D perhaps matching TRBD2 (6 bases). The CDR3 extends over 15 amino acids. Germline values: CDR1 MNHEY, CDR2 SVGEGT. V lost 4 bases and J lost 0, with 13 bases in between. This CDR3 reads CASSWLLATSYEQYF. The CDR3 nucleotides read TGTGCCAGCAGTTGGCTTCTAGCGACCTCCTACGAGCAGTACTTC.

V is TRBV11-1 and J is TRBJ2-5; TRBD1 might be the D (5 bases). This CDR3 has 16 residues. Germline values: CDR1 SGHAT, CDR2 FQDESV (reference sequence). V shed 5 bases and J shed 3 bases, with 19 bases lying between them. CDR3 DNA sequence: TGTGCCAGCAGCCCGCTTTGGGGCGATAAAGAAGAGACCCAGTACTTC. Its translation: CASSPLWGDKEETQYF.

This clonotype showed up just once. DNA for the CDR3: TGTGCCAGCAGCTTTGTAGCGGGAGGCACAGATACGCAGTATTTT. Protein sequence: CASSFVAGGTDTQYF. The chain carries TRBV5-5 and TRBJ2-3, with TRBD2 identical over 9 bases. CDR3 length equals 15 residues. The germline gives CDR1 SGHKS, CDR2 YYEKEE (reference sequence). With 2 bases clipped from V and 1 base from J, the junction kept 2 bases outside the gene matches. The whole variable domain, filled in from reference TRBV5-5 and TRBJ2-3, reads DAGVTQSPTHLIKTRGQQVTLRCSPISGHKSVSWYQQVLGQGPQFIFQYYEKEERGRGNFPDRFSARQFPNYSSELNVNALLLGDSALYLCASSFVAGGTDTQYFGPGTRLTVL.

The chain combines TRBV12-5 with TRBJ1-1; possibly TRBD1 for D (5 bases). Germline V gives CDR1 LGHNT, CDR2 FRNRAP. V was shortened by 0 bases and J by 4 bases, with 15 bases between the two germline ends. This CDR3 spans 16 amino acids. The CDR3 coding sequence is TGTGCTAGTGGTTTGGTACTGGACACCATAATCACTGAAGCTTTCTTT. As protein: CASGLVLDTIITEAFF.

This chain connects TRBV15 to TRBJ2-5; D might be TRBD2 (5 bases). The DNA end is a closer match to TRBJ2-7, so the J assignment may be wrong. The CDR3 is 13 residues long. The germline gives CDR1 LNHNV, CDR2 YYDKDF (reference sequence). The CDR3 protein is CATSSEGPYEQYF. CDR3 sequence (DNA): TGTGCCACCAGCAGCGAGGGTCCCTACGAGCAGTACTTC.

This rearrangement joins TRBV10-2 to TRBJ1-1; TRBD1 agrees at 10 bases. Germline lookup yields CDR1 WSHSY and CDR2 SAAADI. With V trimmed by 7 bases and J by 3 bases, 8 bases remained unmatched. The CDR3 is 15 residues long. The CDR3 region has the DNA TGCGCCAGCAAGAAAGCCGGGACAGGGGACACTGAAGCTTTCTTT. This translates into CASKKAGTGDTEAFF.

V usage is TRBV10-1 and J usage is TRBJ1-2, with a weak D call TRBD1 (6 bases). The CDR3 spans 13 residues. Germline V gene sequence: CDR1 WNHNN, CDR2 SYGVQD (reference sequence). The ends were cut back, 6 bases at V and 2 bases at J, with 10 bases in the middle. CDR3 sequence: CASRAGVNYGYTF. The CDR3 bases are TGCGCCAGCAGGGCAGGGGTGAACTATGGCTACACCTTC.

This clonotype has ten or more counts. The chain links TRBV29-1 to TRBJ2-4; D tentatively fits TRBD1 or TRBD2 (6 bases each). Germline CDR1 reads SQVTM; CDR2 reads ANQGSEA. The CDR3 totals 15 residues. The V gene lost 4 bases and the J gene lost 0 bases, with 13 bases spanning the gap. In nucleotides, the CDR3 is TGCAGCGTTGTGGAGGGGGGCCTAGCCAAAAACATTCAGTACTTC. Translated: CSVVEGGLAKNIQYF.

The chain joins TRBV11-2 to TRBJ2-7, with TRBD1 identical over 7 bases. Germline V gene data show CDR1 as SGHAT and CDR2 as FQNNGV. The CDR3 is 15 residues long. V trimming: 4 bases; J trimming: 4 bases; junction bases outside the gene matches: 10. The CDR3 spells CASSSRTGGRYEQYF. The CDR3 coding sequence is TGTGCCAGCAGCTCCAGGACAGGTGGGAGATACGAGCAGTACTTC.

V gene TRBV7-8 combines with J gene TRBJ1-4; D possibly corresponds to TRBD1 (6 bases). Germline assignment: CDR1 SGHVS and CDR2 FQNEAQ. V was cut by 5 bases and J by 0 bases, with 16 bases left in between. The CDR3 is 17 residues long. This CDR3 is CASSHRTDLATNEKLFF. The CDR3 coding sequence is TGTGCCAGCAGCCACCGGACAGACCTTGCAACTAATGAAAAACTGTTTTTT.